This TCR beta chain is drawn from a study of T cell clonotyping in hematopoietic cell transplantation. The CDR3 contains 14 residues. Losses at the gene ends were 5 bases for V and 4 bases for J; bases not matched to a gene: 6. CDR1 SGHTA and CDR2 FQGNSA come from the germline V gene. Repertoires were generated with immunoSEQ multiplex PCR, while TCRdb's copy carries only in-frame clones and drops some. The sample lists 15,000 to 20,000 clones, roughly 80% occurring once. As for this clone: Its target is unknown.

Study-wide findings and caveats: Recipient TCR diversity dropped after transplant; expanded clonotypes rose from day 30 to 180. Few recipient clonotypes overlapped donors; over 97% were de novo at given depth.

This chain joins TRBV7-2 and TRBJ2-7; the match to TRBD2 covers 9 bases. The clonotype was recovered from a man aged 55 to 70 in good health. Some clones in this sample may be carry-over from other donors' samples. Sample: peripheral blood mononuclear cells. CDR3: CASSRGLAPYEQYF. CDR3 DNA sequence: TGTGCCAGCAGCCGGGGACTAGCTCCGTACGAGCAGTACTTC.